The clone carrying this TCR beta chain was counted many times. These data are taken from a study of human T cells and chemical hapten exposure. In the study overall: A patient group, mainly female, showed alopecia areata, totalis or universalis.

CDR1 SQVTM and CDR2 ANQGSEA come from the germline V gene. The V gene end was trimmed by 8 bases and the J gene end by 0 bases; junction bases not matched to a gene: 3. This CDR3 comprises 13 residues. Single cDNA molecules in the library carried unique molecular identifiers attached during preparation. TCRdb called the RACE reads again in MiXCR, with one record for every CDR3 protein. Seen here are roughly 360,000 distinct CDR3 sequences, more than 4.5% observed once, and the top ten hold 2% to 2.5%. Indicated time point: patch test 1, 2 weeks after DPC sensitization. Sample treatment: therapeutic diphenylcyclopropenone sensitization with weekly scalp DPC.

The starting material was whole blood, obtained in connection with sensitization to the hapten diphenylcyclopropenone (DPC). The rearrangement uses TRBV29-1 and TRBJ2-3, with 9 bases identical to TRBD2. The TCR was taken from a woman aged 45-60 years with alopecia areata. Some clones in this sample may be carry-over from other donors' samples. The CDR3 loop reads CSLTSGSTDTQYF. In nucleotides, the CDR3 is TGCAGCCTTACTAGCGGGAGCACAGATACGCAGTATTTT.